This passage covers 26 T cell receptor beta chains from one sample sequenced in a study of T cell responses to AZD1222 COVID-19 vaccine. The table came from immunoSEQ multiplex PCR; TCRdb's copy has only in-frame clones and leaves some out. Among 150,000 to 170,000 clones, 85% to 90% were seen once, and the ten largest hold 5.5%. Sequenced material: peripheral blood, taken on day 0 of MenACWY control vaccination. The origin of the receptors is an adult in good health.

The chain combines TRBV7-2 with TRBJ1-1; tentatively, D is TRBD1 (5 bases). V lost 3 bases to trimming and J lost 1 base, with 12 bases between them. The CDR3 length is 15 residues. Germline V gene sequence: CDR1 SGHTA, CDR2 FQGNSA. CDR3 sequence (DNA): TGTGCCAGCAGCTTGGCCGGGACGGCGAACACTGAAGCTTTCTTT. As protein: CASSLAGTANTEAFF.

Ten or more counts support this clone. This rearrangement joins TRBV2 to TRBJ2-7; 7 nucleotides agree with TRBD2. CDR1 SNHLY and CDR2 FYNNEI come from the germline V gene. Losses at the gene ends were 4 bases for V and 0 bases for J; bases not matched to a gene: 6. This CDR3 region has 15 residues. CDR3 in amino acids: CASSVGSGYSYEQYF. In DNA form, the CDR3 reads TGTGCCAGCAGTGTCGGTAGCGGGTACTCCTACGAGCAGTACTTC.

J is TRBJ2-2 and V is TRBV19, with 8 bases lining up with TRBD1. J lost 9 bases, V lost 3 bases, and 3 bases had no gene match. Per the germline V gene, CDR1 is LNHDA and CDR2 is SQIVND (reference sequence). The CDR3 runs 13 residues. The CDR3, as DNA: TGTGCCAGTAGTATCCAGGGGGCGTGGGAGCTGTTTTTT. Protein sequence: CASSIQGAWELFF.

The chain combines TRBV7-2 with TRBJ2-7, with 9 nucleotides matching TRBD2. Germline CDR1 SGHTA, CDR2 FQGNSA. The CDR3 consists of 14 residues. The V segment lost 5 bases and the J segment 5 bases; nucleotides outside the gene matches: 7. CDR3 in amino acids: CASSLSGRIDEQYF. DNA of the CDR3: TGTGCCAGCAGCCTTAGCGGGAGAATAGACGAGCAGTACTTC.

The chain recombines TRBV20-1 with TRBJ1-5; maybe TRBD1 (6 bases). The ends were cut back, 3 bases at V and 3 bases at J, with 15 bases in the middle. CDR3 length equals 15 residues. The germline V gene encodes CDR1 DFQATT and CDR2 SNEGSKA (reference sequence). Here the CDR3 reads CSASPVQGYNQPQHF. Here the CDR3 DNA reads TGCAGTGCTAGTCCGGTGCAGGGGTACAATCAGCCCCAGCATTTT.

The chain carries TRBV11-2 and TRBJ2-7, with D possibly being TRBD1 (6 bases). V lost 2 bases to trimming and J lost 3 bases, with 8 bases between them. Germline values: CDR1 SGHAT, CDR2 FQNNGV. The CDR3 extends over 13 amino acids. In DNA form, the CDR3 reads TGTGCCAGCAGCTTAAACAGGGACTACGAGCAGTACGTC. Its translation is CASSLNRDYEQYV.

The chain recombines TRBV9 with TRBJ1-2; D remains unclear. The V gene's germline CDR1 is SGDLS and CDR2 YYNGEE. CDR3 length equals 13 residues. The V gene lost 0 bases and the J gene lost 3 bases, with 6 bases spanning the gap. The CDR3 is CASSVEQHYGYTF. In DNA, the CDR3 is TGTGCCAGCAGCGTAGAGCAGCACTATGGCTACACCTTC.

The CDR3 DNA is TGCAGCGGTGTGACTAGCGGGACATTTGACGAGCAGTACTTC. This sequence encodes CSGVTSGTFDEQYF. V gene TRBV29-1 combines with J gene TRBJ2-7, with 11 positions matching TRBD2. Germline V gene data show CDR1 as SQVTM and CDR2 as ANQGSEA. This CDR3 is 14 amino acids long. After removal of 7 bases from V and 5 bases from J, the junction contained 10 bases not matched to a gene.

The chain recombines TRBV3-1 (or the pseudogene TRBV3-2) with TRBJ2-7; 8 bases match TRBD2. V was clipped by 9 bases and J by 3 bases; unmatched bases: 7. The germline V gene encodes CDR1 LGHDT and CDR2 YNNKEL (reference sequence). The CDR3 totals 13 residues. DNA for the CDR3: TGTGCCAGACTTAGCGGGATAAACTACGAGCAGTACTTC. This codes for CARLSGINYEQYF.

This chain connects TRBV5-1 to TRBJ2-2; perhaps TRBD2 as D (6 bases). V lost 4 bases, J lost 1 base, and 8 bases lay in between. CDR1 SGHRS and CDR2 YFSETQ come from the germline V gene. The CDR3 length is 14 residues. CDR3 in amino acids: CASSPEGNTGELFF. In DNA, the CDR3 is TGCGCCAGCAGCCCGGAGGGGAACACCGGGGAGCTGTTTTTT. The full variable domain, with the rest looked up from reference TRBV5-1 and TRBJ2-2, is KAGVTQTPRYLIKTRGQQVTLSCSPISGHRSVSWYQQTPGQGLQFLFEYFSETQRNKGNFPGRFSGRQFSNSRSEMNVSTLELGDSALYLCASSPEGNTGELFFGEGSRLTVL.

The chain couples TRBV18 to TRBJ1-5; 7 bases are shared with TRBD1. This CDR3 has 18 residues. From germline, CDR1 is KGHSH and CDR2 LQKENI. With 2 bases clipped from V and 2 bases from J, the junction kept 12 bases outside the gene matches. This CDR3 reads CASSPTLLTGSGNQPQHF. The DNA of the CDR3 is TGTGCCAGCTCACCAACTCTTTTGACAGGGTCTGGCAATCAGCCCCAGCATTTT.

The CDR3 DNA is TGCAGTGCTAGTAGTAGCAGGGCCGCTAACTATGGCTACACCTTC. Its protein product is CSASSSRAANYGYTF. The chain links TRBV20-1 to TRBJ1-2; possibly TRBD1 for D (5 bases). The CDR3 spans 15 residues. V lost 3 bases, J lost 0 bases, and 14 bases lay in between. Germline V gives CDR1 DFQATT, CDR2 SNEGSKA (reference sequence).

The CDR3: CASRHGTRTNTEAFF. The CDR3 bases are TGTGCCAGCAGACACGGGACACGAACGAACACTGAAGCTTTCTTT. The rearrangement joins TRBV27 to TRBJ1-1; D may be TRBD1 (6 bases). Germline CDR1 and CDR2: MNHEY and SMNVEV (reference sequence). The CDR3 is made up of 15 amino acids. The V end lost 6 bases, the J end lost 1 base, and 15 bases lay between the germline ends.

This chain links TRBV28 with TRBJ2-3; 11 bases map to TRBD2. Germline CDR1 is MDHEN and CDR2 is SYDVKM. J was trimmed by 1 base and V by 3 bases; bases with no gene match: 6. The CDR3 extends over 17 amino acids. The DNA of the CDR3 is TGTGCCAGCAGTTTTGGCCTGACTAGCGGGGGCACAGATACGCAGTATTTT. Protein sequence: CASSFGLTSGGTDTQYF.

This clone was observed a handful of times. The CDR3 is CASSLDEGAAGANVLTF. The CDR3 coding sequence is TGCGCCAGCAGCTTGGACGAGGGGGCGGCTGGGGCCAACGTCCTGACTTTC. The chain combines TRBV5-1 with TRBJ2-6; 7 bases are shared with TRBD1. This CDR3 comprises 17 residues. CDR1 and CDR2 (germline): SGHRS, YFSETQ. The V segment lost 0 bases and the J segment 2 bases; nucleotides outside the gene matches: 5.

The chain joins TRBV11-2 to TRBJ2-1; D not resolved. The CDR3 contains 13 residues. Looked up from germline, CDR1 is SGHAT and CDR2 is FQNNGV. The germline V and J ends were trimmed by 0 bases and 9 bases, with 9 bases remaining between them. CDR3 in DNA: TGTGCCAGCAGCTTAGAACGAGTCGGTGAGCAGTTCTTC. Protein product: CASSLERVGEQFF.

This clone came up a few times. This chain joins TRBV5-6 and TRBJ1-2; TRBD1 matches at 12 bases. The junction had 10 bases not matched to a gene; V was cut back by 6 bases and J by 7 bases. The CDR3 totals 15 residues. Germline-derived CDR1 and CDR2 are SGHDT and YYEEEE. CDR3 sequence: CASNLGTGGFFGYTF. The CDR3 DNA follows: TGTGCCAGCAACCTAGGGACAGGGGGCTTCTTTGGCTACACCTTC.

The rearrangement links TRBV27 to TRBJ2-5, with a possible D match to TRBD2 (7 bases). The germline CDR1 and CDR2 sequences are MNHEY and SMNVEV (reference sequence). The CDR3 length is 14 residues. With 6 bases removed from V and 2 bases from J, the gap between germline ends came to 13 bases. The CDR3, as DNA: TGTGCCAGCAGCTTAGGGGGGGGTCAAGAGACCCAGTACTTC. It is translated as CASSLGGGQETQYF.

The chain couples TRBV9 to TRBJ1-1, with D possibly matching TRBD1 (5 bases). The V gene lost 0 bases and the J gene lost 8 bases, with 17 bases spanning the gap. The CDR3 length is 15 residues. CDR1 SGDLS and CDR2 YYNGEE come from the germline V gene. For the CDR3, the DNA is TGTGCCAGCAGCGTAGCGGGGGGACCCCCCGGCGAAGCTTTCTTT. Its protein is CASSVAGGPPGEAFF. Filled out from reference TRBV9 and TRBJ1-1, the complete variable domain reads DSGVTQTPKHLITATGQRVTLRCSPRSGDLSVYWYQQSLDQGLQFLIQYYNGEERAKGNILERFSAQQFPDLHSELNLSSLELGDSALYFCASSVAGGPPGEAFFGQGTRLTVV.

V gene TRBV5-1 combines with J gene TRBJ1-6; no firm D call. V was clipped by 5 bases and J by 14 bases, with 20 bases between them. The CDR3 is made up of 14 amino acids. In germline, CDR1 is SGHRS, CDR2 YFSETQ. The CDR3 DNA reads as TGCGCCAGCAGTGAATTTGAATCATTCCTTTCCCTCCACTTT. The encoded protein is CASSEFESFLSLHF.

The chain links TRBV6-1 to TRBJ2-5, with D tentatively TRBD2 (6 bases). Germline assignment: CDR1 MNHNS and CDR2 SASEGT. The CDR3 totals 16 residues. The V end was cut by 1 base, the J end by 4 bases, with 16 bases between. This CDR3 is CASSEVGGAIVETQYF. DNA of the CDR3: TGTGCCAGCAGTGAAGTTGGAGGGGCTATTGTAGAGACCCAGTACTTC.

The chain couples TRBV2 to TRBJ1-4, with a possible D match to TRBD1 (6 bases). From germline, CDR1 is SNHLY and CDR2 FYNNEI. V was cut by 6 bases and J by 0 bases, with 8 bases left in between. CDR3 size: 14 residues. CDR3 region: CASRRTATNEKLFF. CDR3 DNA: TGTGCCAGCAGAAGGACAGCAACTAATGAAAAACTGTTTTTT.

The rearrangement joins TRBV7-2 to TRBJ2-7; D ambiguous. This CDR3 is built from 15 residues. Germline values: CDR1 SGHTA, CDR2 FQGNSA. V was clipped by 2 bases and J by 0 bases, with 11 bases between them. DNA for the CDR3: TGTGCCAGCAGCTTAAGCTCGACTCCCTCCTACGAGCAGTACTTC. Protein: CASSLSSTPSYEQYF.

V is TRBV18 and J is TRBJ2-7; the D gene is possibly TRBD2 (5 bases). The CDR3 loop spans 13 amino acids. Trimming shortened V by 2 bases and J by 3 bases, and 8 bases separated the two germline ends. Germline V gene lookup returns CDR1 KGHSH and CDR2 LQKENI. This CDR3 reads CASSPSGIYEQYV. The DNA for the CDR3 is TGTGCCAGCTCACCATCCGGGATCTACGAGCAGTACGTC.

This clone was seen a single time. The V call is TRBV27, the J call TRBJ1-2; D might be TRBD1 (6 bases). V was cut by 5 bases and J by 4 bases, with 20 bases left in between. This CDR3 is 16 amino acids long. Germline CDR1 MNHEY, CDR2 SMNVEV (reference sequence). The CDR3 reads CASSPLVGARLYGYTF. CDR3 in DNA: TGTGCCAGCAGTCCTCTCGTGGGGGCGCGCCTCTATGGCTACACCTTC.

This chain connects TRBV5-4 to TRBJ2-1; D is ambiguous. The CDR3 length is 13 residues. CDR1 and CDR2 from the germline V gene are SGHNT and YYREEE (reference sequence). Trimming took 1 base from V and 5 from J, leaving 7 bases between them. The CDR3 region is CASSLQQNNEQFF. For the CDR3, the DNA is TGTGCCAGCAGCTTGCAACAAAACAATGAGCAGTTCTTC. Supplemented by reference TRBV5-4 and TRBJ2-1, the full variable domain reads ETGVTQSPTHLIKTRGQQVTLRCSSQSGHNTVSWYQQALGQGPQFIFQYYREEENGRGNFPPRFSGLQFPNYSSELNVNALELDDSALYLCASSLQQNNEQFFGPGTRLTVL.